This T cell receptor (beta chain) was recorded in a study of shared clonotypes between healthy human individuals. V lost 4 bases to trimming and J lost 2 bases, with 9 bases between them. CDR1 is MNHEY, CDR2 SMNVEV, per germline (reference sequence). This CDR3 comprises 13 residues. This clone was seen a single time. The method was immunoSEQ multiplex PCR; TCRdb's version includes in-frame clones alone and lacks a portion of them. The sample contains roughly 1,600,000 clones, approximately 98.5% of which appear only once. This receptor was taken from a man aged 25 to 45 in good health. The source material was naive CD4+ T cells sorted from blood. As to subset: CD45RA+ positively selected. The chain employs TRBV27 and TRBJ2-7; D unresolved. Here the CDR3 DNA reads TGTGCCAGCAGTTACCGGGCGACCTACGAGCAGTACTTC. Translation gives CASSYRATYEQYF.